The clone carrying this T cell receptor (beta chain) was counted only a few times. The antigen is unknown. V dropped 7 bases and J dropped 5 bases, with 15 bases sitting between them. The CDR3 is 13 amino acids. In germline, CDR1 is MNHEY, CDR2 SVGEGT. This specimen belongs to a study of T cell repertoires in cytomegalovirus infection. Study information: Through public TCR beta signatures, both CMV infection and matching HLA type were indicated. General study points: What dominated the ex vivo response were HLA-C-restricted CMV-specific TCR beta clonotypes. Accumulated public TCR beta family frequency recognized individuals carrying CMV together with the relevant HLA.

From the reads, TCRdb called clonotypes with MiXCR, one entry per CDR3 protein. Of tens of thousands of distinct CDR3 sequences in the sample, 20% are singletons; the top ten hold around 72%. The TCR sequence derives from a human donor in good health (CMV status not recorded). Some clones in this sample may be carry-over from other donors' samples. The chain carries TRBV6-2 or TRBV6-3 and TRBJ2-7, with D uncertain. Material: CD8+ T cells from cultured PBMCs, obtained from culture after CMV antigen stimulation. The CDR3 DNA is TGTGCCAGCACTATTTTTACTGGGAACGAGCAGTACTTC. Its translation: CASTIFTGNEQYF.